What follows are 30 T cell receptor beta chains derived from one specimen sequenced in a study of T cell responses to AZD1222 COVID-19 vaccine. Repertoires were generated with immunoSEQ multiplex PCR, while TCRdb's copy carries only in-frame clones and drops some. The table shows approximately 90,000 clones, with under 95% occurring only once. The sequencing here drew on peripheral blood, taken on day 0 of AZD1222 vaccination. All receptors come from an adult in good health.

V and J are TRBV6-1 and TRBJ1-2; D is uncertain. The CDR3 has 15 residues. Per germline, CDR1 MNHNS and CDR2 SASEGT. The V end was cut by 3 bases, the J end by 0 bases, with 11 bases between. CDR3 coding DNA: TGTGCCAGCAGTGATGACGGTCGTCCTAACTATGGCTACACCTTC. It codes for CASSDDGRPNYGYTF.

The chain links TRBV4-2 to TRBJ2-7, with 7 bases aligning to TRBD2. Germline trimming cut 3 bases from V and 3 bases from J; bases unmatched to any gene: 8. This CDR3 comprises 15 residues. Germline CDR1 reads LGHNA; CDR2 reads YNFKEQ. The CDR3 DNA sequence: TGTGCCAGCAGCCAGGAAGGGAGGGGACTCTACGAGCAGTACTTC. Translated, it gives CASSQEGRGLYEQYF.

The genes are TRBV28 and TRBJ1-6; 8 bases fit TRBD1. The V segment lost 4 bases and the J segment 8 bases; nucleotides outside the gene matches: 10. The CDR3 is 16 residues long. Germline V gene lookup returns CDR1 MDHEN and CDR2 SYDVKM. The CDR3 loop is CASSSHQGAEYSPLHF. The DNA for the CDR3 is TGTGCCAGCAGTTCCCACCAGGGGGCTGAGTATTCACCCCTCCACTTT.

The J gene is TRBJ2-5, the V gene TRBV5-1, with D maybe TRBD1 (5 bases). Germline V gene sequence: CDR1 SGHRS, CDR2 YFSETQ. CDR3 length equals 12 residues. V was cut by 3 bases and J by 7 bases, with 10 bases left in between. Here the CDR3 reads CASSSDKGTQYF. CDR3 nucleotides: TGCGCCAGCAGCTCGGACAAGGGGACCCAGTACTTC.

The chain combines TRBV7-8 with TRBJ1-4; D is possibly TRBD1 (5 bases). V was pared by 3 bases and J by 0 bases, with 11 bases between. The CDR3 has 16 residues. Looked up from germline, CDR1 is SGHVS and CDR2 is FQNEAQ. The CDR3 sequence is CASSLTPTATNEKLFF. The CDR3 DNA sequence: TGTGCCAGCAGCTTGACCCCGACAGCAACTAATGAAAAACTGTTTTTT.

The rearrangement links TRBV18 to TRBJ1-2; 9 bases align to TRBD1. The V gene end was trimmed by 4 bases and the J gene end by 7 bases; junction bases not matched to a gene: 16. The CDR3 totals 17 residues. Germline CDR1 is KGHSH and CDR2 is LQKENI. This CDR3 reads CASSLGPQTGGVGGYTF. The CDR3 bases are TGTGCCAGCTCACTTGGCCCGCAGACAGGGGGAGTTGGTGGCTACACCTTC.

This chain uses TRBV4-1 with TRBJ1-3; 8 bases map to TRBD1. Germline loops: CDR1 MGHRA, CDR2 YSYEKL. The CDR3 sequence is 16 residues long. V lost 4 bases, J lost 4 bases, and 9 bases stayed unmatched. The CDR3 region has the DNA TGCGCCAGCAGCCGGACAGGGAGGCACGGAGGAAACACCATATATTTT. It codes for CASSRTGRHGGNTIYF.

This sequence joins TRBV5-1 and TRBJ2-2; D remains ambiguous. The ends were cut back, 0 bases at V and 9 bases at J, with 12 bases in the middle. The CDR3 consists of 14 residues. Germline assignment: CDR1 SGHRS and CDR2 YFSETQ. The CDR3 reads CASSLDGPLRELFF. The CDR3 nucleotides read TGCGCCAGCAGCTTGGACGGACCTCTTCGGGAGCTGTTTTTT.

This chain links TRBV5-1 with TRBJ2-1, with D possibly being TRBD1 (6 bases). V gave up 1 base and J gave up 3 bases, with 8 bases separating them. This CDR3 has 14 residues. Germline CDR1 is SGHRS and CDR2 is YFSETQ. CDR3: CASSLLDSYNEQFF. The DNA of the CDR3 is TGCGCCAGCAGCTTGCTGGACAGCTACAATGAGCAGTTCTTC.

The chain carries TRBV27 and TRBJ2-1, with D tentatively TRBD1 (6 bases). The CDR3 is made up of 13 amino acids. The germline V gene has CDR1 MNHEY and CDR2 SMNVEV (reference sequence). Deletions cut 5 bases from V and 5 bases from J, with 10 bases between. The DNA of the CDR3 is TGTGCCAGCAGTCAAACAGGGAACAATGAGCAGTTCTTC. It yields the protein CASSQTGNNEQFF.

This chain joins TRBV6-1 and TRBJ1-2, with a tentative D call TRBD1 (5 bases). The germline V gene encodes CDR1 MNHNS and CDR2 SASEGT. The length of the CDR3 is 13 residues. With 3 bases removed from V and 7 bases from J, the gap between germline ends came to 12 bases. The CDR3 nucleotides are TGTGCCAGCAGTGATCTGTACGGGGGTGGCTACACCTTC. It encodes CASSDLYGGGYTF.

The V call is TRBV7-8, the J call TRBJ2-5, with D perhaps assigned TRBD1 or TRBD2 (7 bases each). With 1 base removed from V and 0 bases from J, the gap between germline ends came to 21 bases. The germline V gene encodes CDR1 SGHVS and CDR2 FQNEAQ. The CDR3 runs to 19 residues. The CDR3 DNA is TGTGCCAGCAGCTTAGTTCAGGGGGAGCGGGAACCGTACCAAGAGACCCAGTACTTC. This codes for CASSLVQGEREPYQETQYF.

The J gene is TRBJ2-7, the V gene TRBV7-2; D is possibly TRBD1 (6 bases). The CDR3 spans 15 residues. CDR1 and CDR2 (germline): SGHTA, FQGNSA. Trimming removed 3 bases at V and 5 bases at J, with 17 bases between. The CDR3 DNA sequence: TGTGCCAGCAGCTTCCAAACAGGGAGCAGCCACGAGCAGTACTTC. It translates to CASSFQTGSSHEQYF. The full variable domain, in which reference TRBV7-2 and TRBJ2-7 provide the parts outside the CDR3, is GAGVSQSPSNKVTEKGKDVELRCDPISGHTALYWYRQSLGQGLEFLIYFQGNSAPDKSGLPSDRFSAERTGGSVSTLTIQRTQQEDSAVYLCASSFQTGSSHEQYFGPGTRLTVT.

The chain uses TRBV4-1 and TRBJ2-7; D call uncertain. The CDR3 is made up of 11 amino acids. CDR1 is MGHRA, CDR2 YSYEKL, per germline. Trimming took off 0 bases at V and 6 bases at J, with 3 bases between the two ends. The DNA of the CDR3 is TGCGCCAGCAGCCAAGACAGCGAGCAGTACTTC. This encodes CASSQDSEQYF.

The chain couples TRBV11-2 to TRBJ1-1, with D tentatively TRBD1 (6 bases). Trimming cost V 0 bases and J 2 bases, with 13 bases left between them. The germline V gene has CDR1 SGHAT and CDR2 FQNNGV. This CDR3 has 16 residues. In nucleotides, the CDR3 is TGTGCCAGCAGCTTAGATCGGAGACAGGTAAACACTGAAGCTTTCTTT. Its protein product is CASSLDRRQVNTEAFF. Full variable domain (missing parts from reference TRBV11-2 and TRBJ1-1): EAGVAQSPRYKIIEKRQSVAFWCNPISGHATLYWYQQILGQGPKLLIQFQNNGVVDDSQLPKDRFSAERLKGVDSTLKIQPAKLEDSAVYLCASSLDRRQVNTEAFFGQGTRLTVV.

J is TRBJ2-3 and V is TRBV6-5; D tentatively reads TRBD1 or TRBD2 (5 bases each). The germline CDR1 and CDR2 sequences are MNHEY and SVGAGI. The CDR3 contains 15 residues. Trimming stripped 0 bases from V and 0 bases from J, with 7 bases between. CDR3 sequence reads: CASSYSGVSTDTQYF. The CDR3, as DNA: TGTGCCAGCAGTTACTCGGGGGTTAGCACAGATACGCAGTATTTT.

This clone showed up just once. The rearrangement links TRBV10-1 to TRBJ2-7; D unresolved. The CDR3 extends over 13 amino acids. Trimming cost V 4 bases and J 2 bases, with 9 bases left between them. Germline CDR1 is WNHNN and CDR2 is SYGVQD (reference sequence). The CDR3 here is CASSAGPTYEQYF. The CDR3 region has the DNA TGCGCCAGCAGTGCCGGGCCAACCTACGAGCAGTACTTC.

CDR3 nucleotide sequence: TGTGCCTGGAGTGTGAAACTAGCGGGAAGAGAGACCCAGTACTTC. Translation gives CAWSVKLAGRETQYF. This chain connects TRBV30 to TRBJ2-5; 10 bases line up with TRBD2. The CDR3 consists of 15 residues. Trimming at V came to 0 bases and at J to 4 bases, leaving 5 bases not matched to a gene. Germline CDR1 is GTSNPN and CDR2 is SVGIG (reference sequence).

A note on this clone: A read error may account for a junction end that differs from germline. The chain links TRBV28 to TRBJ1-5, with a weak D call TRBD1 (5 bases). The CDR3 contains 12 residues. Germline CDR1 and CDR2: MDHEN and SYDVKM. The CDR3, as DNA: TGCCCCGGGGCCCGTACCAATCAGCCCCAGCATTTT. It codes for CPGARTNQPQHF.

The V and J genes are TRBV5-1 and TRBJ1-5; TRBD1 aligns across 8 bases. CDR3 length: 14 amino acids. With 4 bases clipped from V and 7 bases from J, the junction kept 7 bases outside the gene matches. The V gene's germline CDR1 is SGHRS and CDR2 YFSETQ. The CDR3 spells CASSHTGGEQPQHF. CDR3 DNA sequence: TGCGCCAGCAGCCATACAGGGGGTGAACAGCCCCAGCATTTT.

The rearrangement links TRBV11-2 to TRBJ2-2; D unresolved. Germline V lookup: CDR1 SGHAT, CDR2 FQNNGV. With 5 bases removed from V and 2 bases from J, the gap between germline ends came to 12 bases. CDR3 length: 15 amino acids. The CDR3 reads CASSQWHLNTGELFF. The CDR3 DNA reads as TGTGCCAGCAGCCAGTGGCACTTAAACACCGGGGAGCTGTTTTTT.

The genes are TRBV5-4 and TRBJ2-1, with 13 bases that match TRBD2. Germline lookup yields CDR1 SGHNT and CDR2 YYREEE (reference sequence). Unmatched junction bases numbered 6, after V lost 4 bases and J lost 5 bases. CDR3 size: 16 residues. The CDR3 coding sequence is TGTGCCAGCAGCCCCCCGGGACTAGCGGGGCACAATGAGCAGTTCTTC. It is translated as CASSPPGLAGHNEQFF.

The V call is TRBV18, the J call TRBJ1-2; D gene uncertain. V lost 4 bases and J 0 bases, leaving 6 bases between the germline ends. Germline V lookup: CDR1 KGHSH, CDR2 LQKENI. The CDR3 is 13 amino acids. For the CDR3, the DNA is TGTGCCAGCTCACTCGACACTAACTATGGCTACACCTTC. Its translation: CASSLDTNYGYTF.

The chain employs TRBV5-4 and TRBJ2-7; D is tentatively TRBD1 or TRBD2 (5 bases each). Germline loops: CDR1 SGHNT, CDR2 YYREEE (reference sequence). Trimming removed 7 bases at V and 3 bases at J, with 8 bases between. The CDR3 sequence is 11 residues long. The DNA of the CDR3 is TGTGCCAGCGGGACCGACTACGAGCAGTACTTC. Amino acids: CASGTDYEQYF.

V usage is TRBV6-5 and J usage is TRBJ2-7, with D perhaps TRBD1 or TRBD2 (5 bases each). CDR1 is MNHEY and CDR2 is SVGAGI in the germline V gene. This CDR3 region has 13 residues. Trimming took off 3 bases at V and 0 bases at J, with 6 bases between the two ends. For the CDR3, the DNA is TGTGCCAGCAGTTATGGGACCTCCTACGAGCAGTACTTC. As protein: CASSYGTSYEQYF.

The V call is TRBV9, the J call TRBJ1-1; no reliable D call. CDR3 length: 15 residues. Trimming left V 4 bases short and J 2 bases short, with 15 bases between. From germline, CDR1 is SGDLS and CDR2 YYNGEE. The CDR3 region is CASSRLRAFNTEAFF. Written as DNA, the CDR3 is TGTGCCAGCAGCCGTCTGAGGGCTTTCAACACTGAAGCTTTCTTT.

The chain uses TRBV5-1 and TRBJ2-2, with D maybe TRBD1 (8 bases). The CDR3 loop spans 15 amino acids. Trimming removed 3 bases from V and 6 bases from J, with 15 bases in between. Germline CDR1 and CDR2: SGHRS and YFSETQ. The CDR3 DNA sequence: TGCGCCAGCAGCTGGACAGGGAGGGGTGCCGGGGAGCTGTTTTTT. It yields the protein CASSWTGRGAGELFF.

The CDR3 reads CASSPGEGRLSGYTF. The DNA of the CDR3 is TGTGCCAGCAGCCCCGGGGAGGGGCGGCTCAGCGGCTACACCTTC. The V and J genes are TRBV5-8 and TRBJ1-2; D is possibly TRBD1 (5 bases). The germline V gene has CDR1 SGHTS and CDR2 YDEGEE. The CDR3 length is 15 residues. Trimming stripped 4 bases from V and 8 bases from J, with 21 bases between.

The CDR3 loop is CASSHRDSSSYEQYF. The CDR3 coding sequence is TGTGCCAGTAGTCACCGGGACTCAAGCTCCTACGAGCAGTACTTC. The chain links TRBV19 to TRBJ2-7; tentative D call: TRBD2 (6 bases). In germline, CDR1 is LNHDA, CDR2 SQIVND (reference sequence). The CDR3 contains 15 residues. The V and J ends lost 5 bases and 0 bases respectively, with 14 bases between them. The full variable domain, with the rest looked up from reference TRBV19 and TRBJ2-7, is DGGITQSPKYLFRKEGQNVTLSCEQNLNHDAMYWYRQDPGQGLRLIYYSQIVNDFQKGDIAEGYSVSREKKESFPLTVTSAQKNPTAFYLCASSHRDSSSYEQYFGPGTRLTVT.

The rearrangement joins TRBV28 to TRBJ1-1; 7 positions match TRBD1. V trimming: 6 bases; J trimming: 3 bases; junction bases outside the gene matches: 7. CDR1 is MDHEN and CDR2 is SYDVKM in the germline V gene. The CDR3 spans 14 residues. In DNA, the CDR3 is TGTGCCAGCAGGCGACAGGGATGGGACACTGAAGCTTTCTTT. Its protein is CASRRQGWDTEAFF.